This passage covers 9 T cell receptor beta chains from one sample sequenced in a study of T cell repertoires in cytomegalovirus infection. No cognate antigen is known for these TCRs. TCRdb itself ran the reads through MiXCR, one entry per CDR3 protein. The sample has some 480,000 distinct CDR3 sequences; roughly a third are singletons. The material sequenced was cultured PBMCs, taken from culture after CMV antigen stimulation. The source is a human donor in good health (CMV status not recorded). Some clones in this sample may be carry-over from other donors' samples.

The chain joins TRBV6-5 to TRBJ1-1; the match to TRBD1 covers 8 bases. The length of the CDR3 is 16 residues. The ends lost 0 bases at V and 1 base at J; junction bases unmatched: 4. Germline V gives CDR1 MNHEY, CDR2 SVGAGI. The CDR3 sequence is CASSYSQGARNTEAFF. The CDR3 DNA follows: TGTGCCAGCAGTTACTCGCAGGGGGCGAGGAACACTGAAGCTTTCTTT.

The chain joins TRBV7-2 to TRBJ2-1, with unresolved D. This CDR3 has 12 residues. The V end lost 4 bases, the J end lost 9 bases, and 10 bases lay between the germline ends. Germline assignment: CDR1 SGHTA and CDR2 FQGNSA. CDR3 residues: CASSWNLGEQFF. The CDR3 DNA is TGTGCCAGCAGCTGGAACTTGGGTGAGCAGTTCTTC. Filled out from reference TRBV7-2 and TRBJ2-1, the complete variable domain reads GAGVSQSPSNKVTEKGKDVELRCDPISGHTALYWYRQSLGQGLEFLIYFQGNSAPDKSGLPSDRFSAERTGGSVSTLTIQRTQQEDSAVYLCASSWNLGEQFFGPGTRLTVL.

This clonotype was counted a few times. The chain carries TRBV11-2 and TRBJ2-7; no clear D gene. CDR3 length equals 14 residues. Trimming removed 1 base at V and 6 bases at J, with 13 bases between. CDR1 is SGHAT, CDR2 FQNNGV, per germline. The CDR3 protein is CASSLASGRSEQYV. The CDR3, as DNA: TGTGCCAGCAGCTTAGCTTCAGGTCGCAGCGAGCAGTACGTC.

The chain has TRBV10-3 and TRBJ2-3; 9 nucleotides align to TRBD1. CDR1 and CDR2 from the germline V gene are ENHRY and SYGVKD. V lost 7 bases, J lost 5 bases, and 7 bases stayed unmatched. This CDR3 comprises 14 residues. The CDR3: CAINPGQGQDTQYF. CDR3 sequence (DNA): TGTGCCATCAATCCGGGACAGGGTCAAGATACGCAGTATTTT.

This clonotype was counted only a few times. The rearrangement joins TRBV7-2 to TRBJ2-1; TRBD2 agrees at 7 bases. The J segment lost 9 bases and the V segment lost 5 bases, leaving 13 bases of the junction unmatched. The CDR3 contains 15 residues. The V gene's germline CDR1 is SGHTA and CDR2 FQGNSA. The CDR3 DNA reads as TGTGCCAGCAGCGCCAGGAGCGGGGACTGGGCTGAGCAGTTCTTC. This gives the protein CASSARSGDWAEQFF. The variable domain in full, completed from reference TRBV7-2 and TRBJ2-1, reads GAGVSQSPSNKVTEKGKDVELRCDPISGHTALYWYRQSLGQGLEFLIYFQGNSAPDKSGLPSDRFSAERTGGSVSTLTIQRTQQEDSAVYLCASSARSGDWAEQFFGPGTRLTVL.

This clonotype was seen more than once but under ten times. The chain couples TRBV19 to TRBJ1-5; no definite D call. The CDR3 sequence is 13 residues long. The germline CDR1 and CDR2 sequences are LNHDA and SQIVND (reference sequence). Deletions cut 7 bases from V and 1 base from J, with 8 bases between. The CDR3 sequence: CASTKDSNQPQHF. As DNA, the CDR3 is TGTGCCAGTACGAAGGACAGCAATCAGCCCCAGCATTTT.

This clonotype showed up just a few times. The chain joins TRBV6-2 or TRBV6-3 to TRBJ2-2; TRBD2 matches 7 bases. CDR3 length equals 13 residues. Germline V gene data show CDR1 as MNHEY and CDR2 as SVGEGT. The J segment lost 4 bases and the V segment lost 7 bases, leaving 3 bases of the junction unmatched. The CDR3 bases are TGTGCCAGCACGGGAGGCGGCACCGGGGAGCTGTTTTTT. It translates to CASTGGGTGELFF.

This sequence joins TRBV20-1 and TRBJ2-1; 9 bases map to TRBD2. V shed 7 bases, J shed 3 bases, and the junction held 7 bases outside the gene matches. The CDR3 length is 14 residues. Germline loops: CDR1 DFQATT, CDR2 SNEGSKA (reference sequence). The CDR3 is CSGVPTSGYNEQFF. CDR3 bases: TGCAGTGGCGTCCCGACTAGCGGCTACAATGAGCAGTTCTTC.

The chain recombines TRBV7-6 with TRBJ2-3; TRBD2 aligns across 14 bases. The V segment lost 2 bases and the J segment 4 bases; nucleotides outside the gene matches: 11. The germline CDR1 and CDR2 sequences are SGHVS and FNYEAQ. The CDR3 is made up of 19 amino acids. The CDR3 reads CASSLRGLAGGTTPDTQYF. The CDR3 DNA is TGTGCCAGCAGCTTACGCGGACTAGCGGGAGGAACGACCCCAGATACGCAGTATTTT.